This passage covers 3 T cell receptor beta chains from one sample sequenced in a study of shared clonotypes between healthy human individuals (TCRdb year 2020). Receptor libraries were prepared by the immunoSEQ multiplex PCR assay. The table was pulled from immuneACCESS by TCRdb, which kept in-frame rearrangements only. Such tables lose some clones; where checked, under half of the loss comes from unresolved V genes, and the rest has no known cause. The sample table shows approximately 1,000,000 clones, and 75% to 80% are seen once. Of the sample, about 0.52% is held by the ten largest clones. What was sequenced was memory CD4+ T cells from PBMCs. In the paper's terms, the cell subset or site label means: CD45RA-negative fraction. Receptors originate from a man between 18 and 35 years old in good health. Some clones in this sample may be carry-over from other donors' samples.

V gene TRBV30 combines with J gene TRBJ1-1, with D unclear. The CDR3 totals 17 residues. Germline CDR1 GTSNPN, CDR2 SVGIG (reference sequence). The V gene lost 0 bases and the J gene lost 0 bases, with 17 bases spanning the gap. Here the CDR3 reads CAWSVRWQNTLNTEAFF. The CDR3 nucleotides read TGTGCCTGGAGTGTACGGTGGCAGAACACCTTGAACACTGAAGCTTTCTTT.

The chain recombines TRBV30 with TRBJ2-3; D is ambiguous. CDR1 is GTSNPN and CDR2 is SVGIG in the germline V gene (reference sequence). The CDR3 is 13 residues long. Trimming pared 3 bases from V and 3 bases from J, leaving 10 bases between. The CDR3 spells CAWSGSGTDTQYF. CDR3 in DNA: TGTGCCTGGAGCGGGTCTGGGACAGATACGCAGTATTTT.

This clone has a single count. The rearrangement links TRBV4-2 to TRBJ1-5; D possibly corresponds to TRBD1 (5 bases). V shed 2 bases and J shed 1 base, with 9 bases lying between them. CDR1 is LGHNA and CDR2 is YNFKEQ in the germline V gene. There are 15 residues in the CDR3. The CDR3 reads CASSQKGRSNQPQHF. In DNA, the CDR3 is TGTGCCAGCAGCCAAAAGGGACGGAGCAATCAGCCCCAGCATTTT.